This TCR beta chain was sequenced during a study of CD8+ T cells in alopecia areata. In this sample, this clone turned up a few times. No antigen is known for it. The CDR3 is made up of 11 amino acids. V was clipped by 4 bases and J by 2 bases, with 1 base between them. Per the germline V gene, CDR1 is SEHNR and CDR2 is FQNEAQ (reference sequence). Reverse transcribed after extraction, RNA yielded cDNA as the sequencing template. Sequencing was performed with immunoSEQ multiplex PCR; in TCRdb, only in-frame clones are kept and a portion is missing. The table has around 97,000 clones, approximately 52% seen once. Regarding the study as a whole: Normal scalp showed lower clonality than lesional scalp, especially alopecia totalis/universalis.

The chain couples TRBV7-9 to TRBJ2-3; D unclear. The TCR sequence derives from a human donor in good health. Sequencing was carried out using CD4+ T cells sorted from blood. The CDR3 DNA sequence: TGTGCCAGCAGCTACACAGATACGCAGTATTTT. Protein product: CASSYTDTQYF. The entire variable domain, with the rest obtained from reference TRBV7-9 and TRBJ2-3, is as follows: DTGVSQNPRHKITKRGQNVTFRCDPISEHNRLYWYRQTLGQGPEFLTYFQNEAQLEKSRLLSDRFSAERPKGSFSTLEIQRTEQGDSAMYLCASSYTDTQYFGPGTRLTVL.